This T cell receptor beta chain was identified in a study of cytomegalovirus exposure and HLA in healthy donors. The CDR3 contains 16 residues. Looked up from germline, CDR1 is GTSNPN and CDR2 is SVGIG (reference sequence). V lost 3 bases and J lost 2; bases outside the gene matches: 10. 60 Vbeta and 13 Jbeta primers were used in PCR. Sequenced by immunoSEQ multiplex PCR; TCRdb stores in-frame clones only, minus some. This table has around 100,000 clones, approximately 81% appearing once. The sequenced material came from PBMCs. The V and J genes are TRBV30 and TRBJ2-3; 8 nucleotides match TRBD2. The origin of this receptor is a woman aged 70 to 79 in good health and CMV-seropositive. The CDR3 here is CAWSDGRAGDTDTQYF. The CDR3 bases are TGTGCCTGGAGCGACGGGAGGGCCGGGGACACAGATACGCAGTATTTT.